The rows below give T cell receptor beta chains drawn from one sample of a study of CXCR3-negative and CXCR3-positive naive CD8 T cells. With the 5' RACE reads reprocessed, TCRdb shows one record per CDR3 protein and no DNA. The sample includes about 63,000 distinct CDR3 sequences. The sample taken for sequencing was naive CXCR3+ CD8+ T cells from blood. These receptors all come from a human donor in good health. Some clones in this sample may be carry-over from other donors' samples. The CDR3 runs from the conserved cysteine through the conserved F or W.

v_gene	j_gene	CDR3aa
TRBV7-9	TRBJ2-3	CASSHGAGGAPDTQYF
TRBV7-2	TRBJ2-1	CASSSGGASGGNEQFF
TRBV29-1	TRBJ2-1	CSAPDGGSYNEQFF
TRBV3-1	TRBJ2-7	CASSQDFSGGTYEQYF
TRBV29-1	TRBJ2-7	CSVESVGGPNYEQYF
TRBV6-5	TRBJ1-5	CASSSGTAYSNQPQHF
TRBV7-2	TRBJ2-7	CASSLSPGSYEQYF
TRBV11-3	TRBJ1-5	CASSSGGQGNQPQHF
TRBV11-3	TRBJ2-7	CASSAGVTYEQYF
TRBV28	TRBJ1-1	CASSYPWEGTEAFF
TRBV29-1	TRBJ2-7	CSVVGQGVYEQYF
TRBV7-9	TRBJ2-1	CASSGQGDEQFF
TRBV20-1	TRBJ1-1	CSATLGTDYTEAFF
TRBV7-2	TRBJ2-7	CASSLGLAAYEQYF
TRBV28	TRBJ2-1	CASSLRLNNEQFF
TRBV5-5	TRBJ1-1	CASSLVFPPNLNTEAFF